This T cell receptor (beta chain) was sequenced during a study of CD8+CD57+ T cells in acquired aplastic anemia. About this clonotype: The junction and the germline gene differ at one end; a read error may be behind it.

Genomic DNA, the template, was used for profiling of the TCR beta VDJ and CDR3. TCRdb used MiXCR to reprocess the reads, holding one entry per CDR3 protein. Of more than 150,000 distinct CDR3 sequences in the sample, roughly 50% were seen once. CD8+CD57+ cell expansion, shown by flow cytometry, had occurred in the patients selected for sequencing. Each patient carried a diagnosis of severe acquired aplastic anemia. At blood sampling, none of the patients had yet received therapy. The CDR3 is 16 amino acids. Germline V lookup: CDR1 SGHTA, CDR2 FQGTGA. The TCR sequence derives from a human donor with aplastic anemia. Sample: sorted CD4+, CD8+, or CD8+CD57+ T cells (not recorded which) from PBMCs. The genes are TRBV7-3 and TRBJ1-1; possibly TRBD1 for D (5 bases). CDR3 residues: CAGSLSNRLYNTEALF. CDR3 coding DNA: TGTGCCGGCAGCTTATCAAACAGGCTATACAACACTGAAGCTCTCTTT. Full variable domain (rest looked up from reference TRBV7-3 and TRBJ1-1): GAGVSQTPSNKVTEKGKYVELRCDPISGHTALYWYRQSLGQGPEFLIYFQGTGAADDSGLPNDRFFAVRPEGSVSTLKIQRTERGDSAVYLCAGSLSNRLYNTEALFGQGTRLTVV.